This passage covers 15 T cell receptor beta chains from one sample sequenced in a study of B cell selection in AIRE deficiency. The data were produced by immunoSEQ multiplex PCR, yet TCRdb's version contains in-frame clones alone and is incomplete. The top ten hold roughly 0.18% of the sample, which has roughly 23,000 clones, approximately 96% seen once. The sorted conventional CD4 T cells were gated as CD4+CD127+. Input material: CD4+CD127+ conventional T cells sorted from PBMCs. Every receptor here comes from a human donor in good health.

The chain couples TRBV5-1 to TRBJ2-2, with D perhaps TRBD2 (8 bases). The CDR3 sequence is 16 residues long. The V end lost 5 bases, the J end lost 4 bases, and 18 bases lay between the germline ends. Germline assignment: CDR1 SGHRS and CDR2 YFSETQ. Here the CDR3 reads CASSSQGSGSTGELFF. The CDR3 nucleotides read TGCGCCAGCAGTTCACAGGGGAGCGGGAGCACCGGGGAGCTGTTTTTT.

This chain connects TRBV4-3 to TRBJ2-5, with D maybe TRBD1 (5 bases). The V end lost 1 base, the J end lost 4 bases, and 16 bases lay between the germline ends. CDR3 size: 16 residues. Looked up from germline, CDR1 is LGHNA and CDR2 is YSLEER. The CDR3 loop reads CASSQGLGKGVETQYF. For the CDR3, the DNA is TGCGCCAGCAGCCAAGGGCTGGGGAAAGGGGTAGAGACCCAGTACTTC.

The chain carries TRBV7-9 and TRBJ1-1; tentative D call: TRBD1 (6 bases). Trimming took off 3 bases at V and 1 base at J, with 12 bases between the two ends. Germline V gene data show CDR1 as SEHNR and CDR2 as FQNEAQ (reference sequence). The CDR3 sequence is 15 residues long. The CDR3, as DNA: TGTGCCAGCAGCTTTTTGGGACACTCGAACACTGAAGCTTTCTTT. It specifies CASSFLGHSNTEAFF.

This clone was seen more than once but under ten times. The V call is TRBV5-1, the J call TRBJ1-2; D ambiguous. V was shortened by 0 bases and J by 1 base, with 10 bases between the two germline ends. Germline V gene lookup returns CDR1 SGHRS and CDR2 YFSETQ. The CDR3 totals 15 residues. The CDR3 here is CASSLGQNFNYGYTF. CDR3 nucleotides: TGCGCCAGCAGCTTGGGCCAGAATTTTAACTATGGCTACACCTTC.

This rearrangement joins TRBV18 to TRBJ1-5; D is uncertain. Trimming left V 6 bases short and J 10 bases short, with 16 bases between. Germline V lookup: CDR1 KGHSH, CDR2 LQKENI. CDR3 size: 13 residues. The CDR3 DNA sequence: TGTGCCAGCTCCCCCGGGCCCGGAGCCCCCCAGCATTTT. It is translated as CASSPGPGAPQHF.

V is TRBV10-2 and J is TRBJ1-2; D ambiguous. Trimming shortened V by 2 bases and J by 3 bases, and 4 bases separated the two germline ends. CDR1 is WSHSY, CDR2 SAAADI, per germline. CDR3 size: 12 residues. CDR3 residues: CASSEGDYGYTF. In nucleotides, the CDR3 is TGCGCCAGCAGTGAGGGAGACTATGGCTACACCTTC.

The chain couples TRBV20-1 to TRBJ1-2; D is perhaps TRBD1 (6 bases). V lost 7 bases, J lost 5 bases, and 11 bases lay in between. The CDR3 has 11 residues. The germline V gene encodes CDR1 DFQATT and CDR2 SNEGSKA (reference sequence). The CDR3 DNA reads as TGCAGTGACGGACAGCAGTATGGCTACACCTTC. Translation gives CSDGQQYGYTF.

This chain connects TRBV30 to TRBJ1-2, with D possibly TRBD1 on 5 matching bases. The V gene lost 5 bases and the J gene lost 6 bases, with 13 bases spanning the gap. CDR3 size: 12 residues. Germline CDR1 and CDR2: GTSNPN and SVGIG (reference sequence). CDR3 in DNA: TGTGCCTGGGGGGACCGGGAGCATGGCTACACCTTC. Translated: CAWGDREHGYTF.

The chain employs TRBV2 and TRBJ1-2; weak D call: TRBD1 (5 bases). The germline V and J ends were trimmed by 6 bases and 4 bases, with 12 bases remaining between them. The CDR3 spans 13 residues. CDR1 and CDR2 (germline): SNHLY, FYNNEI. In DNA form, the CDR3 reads TGTGCCAGCAGGGGGGACCAGACCTATGGCTACACCTTC. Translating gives CASRGDQTYGYTF.

The CDR3 DNA is TGTGCCAGCAACAGGGCGGGGGCGACTTCCGCGCTCCACTTT. Protein: CASNRAGATSALHF. J is TRBJ1-6 and V is TRBV28; TRBD1 might be the D (6 bases). CDR3 length: 14 amino acids. V was pared by 7 bases and J by 16 bases, with 23 bases between. Per the germline V gene, CDR1 is MDHEN and CDR2 is SYDVKM. Together with reference TRBV28 and TRBJ1-6, the CDR3 gives the full variable domain: DVKVTQSSRYLVKRTGEKVFLECVQDMDHENMFWYRQDPGLGLRLIYFSYDVKMKEKGDIPEGYSVSREKKERFSLILESASTNQTSMYLCASNRAGATSALHFGNGTRLTVT.

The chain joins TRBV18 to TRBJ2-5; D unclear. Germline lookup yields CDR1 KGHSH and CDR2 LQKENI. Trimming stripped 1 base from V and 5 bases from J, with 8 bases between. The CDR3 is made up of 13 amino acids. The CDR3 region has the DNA TGTGCCAGCTCACCACAGACCCAGGAGACCCAGTACTTC. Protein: CASSPQTQETQYF.

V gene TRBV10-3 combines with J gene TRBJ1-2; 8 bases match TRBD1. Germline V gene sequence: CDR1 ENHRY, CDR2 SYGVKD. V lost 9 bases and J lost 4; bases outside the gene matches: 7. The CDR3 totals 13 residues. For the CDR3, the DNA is TGTGCCATTGGACAGGGCTTAGGCTATGGCTACACCTTC. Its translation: CAIGQGLGYGYTF.

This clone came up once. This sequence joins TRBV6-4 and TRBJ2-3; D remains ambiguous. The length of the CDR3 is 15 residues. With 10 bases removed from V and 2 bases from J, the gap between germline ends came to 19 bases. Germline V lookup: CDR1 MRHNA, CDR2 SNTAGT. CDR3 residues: CAKRYRALDTDTQYF. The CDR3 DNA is TGTGCCAAACGGTACCGGGCCCTGGACACAGATACGCAGTATTTT.

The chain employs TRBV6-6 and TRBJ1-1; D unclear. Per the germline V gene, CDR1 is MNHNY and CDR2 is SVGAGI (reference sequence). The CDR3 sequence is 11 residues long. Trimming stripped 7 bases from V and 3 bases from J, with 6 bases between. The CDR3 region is CASMSDTEAFF. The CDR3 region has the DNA TGTGCCAGCATGTCGGACACTGAAGCTTTCTTT.

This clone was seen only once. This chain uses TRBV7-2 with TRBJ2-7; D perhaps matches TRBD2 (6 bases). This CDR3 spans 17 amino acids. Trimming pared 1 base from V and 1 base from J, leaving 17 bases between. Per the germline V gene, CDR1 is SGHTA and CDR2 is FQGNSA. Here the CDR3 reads CASSLVTLVEGSYEQYF. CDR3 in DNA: TGTGCCAGCAGCTTAGTAACCCTCGTGGAGGGGTCCTACGAGCAGTACTTC.